This TCR beta chain was identified during a study of blood T cell repertoires in COVID-19. The overall study: COVID-19 samples from acute and convalescent phases originated in the United States, Italy and Spain. PBMCs, B-cell-depleted T cells, or T cells provided the cDNA or gDNA that made up the material.

The germline V gene encodes CDR1 ENHRY and CDR2 SYGVKD. CDR3 length: 13 residues. The V and J ends lost 0 bases and 15 bases respectively, with 12 bases between them. Per the original data handling: Amplification of reference gene primers was used by the study to estimate nucleated cell counts. Libraries were prepared by immunoSEQ multiplex PCR; TCRdb keeps only in-frame clonotypes and omits some of them. V and J calls and clone size are given by that table; D and trimming were obtained from the DNA. This sample has 250,000 to 350,000 clones, with 89% found just once. The V gene is TRBV10-3, the J gene TRBJ1-6; the D gene is possibly TRBD1 (6 bases). The sample consisted of peripheral blood. This clonotype was obtained from a middle-aged woman who had recovered from COVID-19. CDR3 residues: CAISESGRGFLHF. CDR3 in DNA: TGTGCCATCAGTGAGTCTGGCAGGGGCTTCCTCCACTTT.